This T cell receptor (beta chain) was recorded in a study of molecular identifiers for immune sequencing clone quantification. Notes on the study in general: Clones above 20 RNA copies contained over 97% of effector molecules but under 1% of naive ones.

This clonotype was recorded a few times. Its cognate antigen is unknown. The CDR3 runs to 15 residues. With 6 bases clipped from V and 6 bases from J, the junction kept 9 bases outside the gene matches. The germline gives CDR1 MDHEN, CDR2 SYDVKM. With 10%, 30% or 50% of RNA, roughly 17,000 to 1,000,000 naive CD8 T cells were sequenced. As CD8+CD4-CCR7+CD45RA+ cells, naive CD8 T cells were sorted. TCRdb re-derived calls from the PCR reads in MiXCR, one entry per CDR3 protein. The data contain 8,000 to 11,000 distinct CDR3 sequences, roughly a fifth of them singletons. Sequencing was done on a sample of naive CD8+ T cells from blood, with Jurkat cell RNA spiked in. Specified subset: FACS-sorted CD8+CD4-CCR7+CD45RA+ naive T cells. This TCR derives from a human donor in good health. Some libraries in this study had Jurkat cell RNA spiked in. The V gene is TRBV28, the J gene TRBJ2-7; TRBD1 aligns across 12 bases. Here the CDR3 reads CASSLSGTGGIEQYF. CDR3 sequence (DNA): TGTGCCAGCAGCCTATCCGGGACAGGGGGCATCGAGCAGTACTTC.